The clone carrying this T cell receptor beta chain was picked up a small number of times. The CDR3 runs 16 residues. Losses at the gene ends were 4 bases for V and 3 bases for J; bases not matched to a gene: 9. Germline V gene lookup returns CDR1 SGHKS and CDR2 YYEKEE (reference sequence). Researchers sorted participants into cohorts using their self-reported clinical history. The data were produced by immunoSEQ multiplex PCR, yet TCRdb's version contains in-frame clones alone and is incomplete. Altogether fewer than 200,000 clones are present, 83% being singletons, with the ten largest covering under 4.5%. The sample comes from a study of blood T cell repertoires in COVID-19. Study in general: Nucleic acid was either cDNA or gDNA, and it came from T cells, B-cell-depleted T cells, or PBMCs.

The receptor was derived from a woman between 50 and 59 years old who had recovered from COVID-19. This rearrangement joins TRBV5-5 to TRBJ1-4; TRBD1 agrees at 7 bases. The material sequenced was PBMCs or T cells enriched from blood (not recorded which). The CDR3 DNA sequence: TGTGCCAGCAGCACCCAGACAGGGCAGTCTAATGAAAAACTGTTTTTT. Its translation is CASSTQTGQSNEKLFF.